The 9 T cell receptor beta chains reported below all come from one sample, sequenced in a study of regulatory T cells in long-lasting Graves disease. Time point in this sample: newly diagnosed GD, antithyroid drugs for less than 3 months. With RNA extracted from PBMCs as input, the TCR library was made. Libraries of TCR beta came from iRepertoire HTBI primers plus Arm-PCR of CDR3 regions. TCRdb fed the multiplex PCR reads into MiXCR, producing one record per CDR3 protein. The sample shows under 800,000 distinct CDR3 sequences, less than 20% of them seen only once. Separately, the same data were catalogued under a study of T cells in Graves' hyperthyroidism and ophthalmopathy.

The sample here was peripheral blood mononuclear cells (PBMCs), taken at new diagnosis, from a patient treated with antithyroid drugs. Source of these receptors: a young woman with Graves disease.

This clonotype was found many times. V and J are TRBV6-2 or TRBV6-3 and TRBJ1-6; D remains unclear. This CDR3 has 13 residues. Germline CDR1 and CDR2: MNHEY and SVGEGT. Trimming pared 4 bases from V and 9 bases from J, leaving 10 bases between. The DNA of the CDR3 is TGTGCCAGCAGTTCAGGAGGTAGTTCACCCCTCCACTTT. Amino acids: CASSSGGSSPLHF.

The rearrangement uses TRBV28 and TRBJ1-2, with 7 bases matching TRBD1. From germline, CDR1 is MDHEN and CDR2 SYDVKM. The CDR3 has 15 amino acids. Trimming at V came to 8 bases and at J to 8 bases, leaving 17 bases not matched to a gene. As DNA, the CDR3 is TGTGCCAGCTCCTTCTCCAGGGGGACCTCCGGGGGCTACACCTTC. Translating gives CASSFSRGTSGGYTF.

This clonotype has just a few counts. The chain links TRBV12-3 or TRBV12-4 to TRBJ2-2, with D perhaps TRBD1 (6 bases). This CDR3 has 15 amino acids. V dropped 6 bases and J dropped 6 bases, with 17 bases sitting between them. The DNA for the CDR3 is TGTGCCAGCAGCCGAACTTACAGGGCGTCCGGGGAGCTGTTTTTT. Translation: CASSRTYRASGELFF.

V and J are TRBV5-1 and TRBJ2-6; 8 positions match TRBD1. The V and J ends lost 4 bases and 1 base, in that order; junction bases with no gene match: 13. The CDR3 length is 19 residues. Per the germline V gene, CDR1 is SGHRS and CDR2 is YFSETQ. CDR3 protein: CASSPGQAHGPSGANVLTF. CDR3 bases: TGCGCCAGCAGCCCGGGACAGGCCCATGGACCTTCTGGGGCCAACGTCCTGACTTTC.

CDR3 in amino acids: CAWSVGGTGNTIYF. CDR3 bases: TGTGCCTGGAGTGTTGGGGGGACGGGAAACACCATATATTTT. The chain is built from TRBV30 and TRBJ1-3; D may be TRBD1 (5 bases). The CDR3 consists of 14 residues. Deletions cut 0 bases from V and 4 bases from J, with 10 bases between. Germline V CDR1 and CDR2: GTSNPN, SVGIG (reference sequence).

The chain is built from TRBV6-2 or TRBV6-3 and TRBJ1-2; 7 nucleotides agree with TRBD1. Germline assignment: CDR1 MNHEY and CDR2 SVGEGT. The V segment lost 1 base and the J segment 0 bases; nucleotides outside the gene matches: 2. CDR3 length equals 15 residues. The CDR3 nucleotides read TGTGCCAGCAGTTACTACGGGACAGCTAACTATGGCTACACCTTC. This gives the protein CASSYYGTANYGYTF.

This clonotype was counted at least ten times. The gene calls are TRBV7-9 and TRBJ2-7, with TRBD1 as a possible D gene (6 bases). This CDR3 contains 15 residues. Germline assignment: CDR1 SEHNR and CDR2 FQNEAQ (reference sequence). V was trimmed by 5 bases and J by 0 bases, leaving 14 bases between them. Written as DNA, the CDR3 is TGTGCCAGCAGCGATCCCACAGGGAGCTCCTACGAGCAGTACTTC. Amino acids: CASSDPTGSSYEQYF. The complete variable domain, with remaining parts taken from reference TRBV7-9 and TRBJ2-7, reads DTGVSQNPRHKITKRGQNVTFRCDPISEHNRLYWYRQTLGQGPEFLTYFQNEAQLEKSRLLSDRFSAERPKGSFSTLEIQRTEQGDSAMYLCASSDPTGSSYEQYFGPGTRLTVT.

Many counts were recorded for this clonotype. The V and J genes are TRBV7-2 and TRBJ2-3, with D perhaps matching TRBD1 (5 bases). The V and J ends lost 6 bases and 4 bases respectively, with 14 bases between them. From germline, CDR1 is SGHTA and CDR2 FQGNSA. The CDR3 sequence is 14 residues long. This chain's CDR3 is CASSLPGSPDTQYF. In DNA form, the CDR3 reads TGTGCCAGCAGTTTACCAGGGTCCCCAGATACGCAGTATTTT.

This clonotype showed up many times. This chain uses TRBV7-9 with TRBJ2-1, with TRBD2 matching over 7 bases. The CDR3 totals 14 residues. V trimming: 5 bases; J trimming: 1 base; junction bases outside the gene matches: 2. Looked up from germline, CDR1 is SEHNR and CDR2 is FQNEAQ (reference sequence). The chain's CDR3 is CASSPGGSYNEQFF. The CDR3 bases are TGTGCCAGCAGCCCCGGGGGGTCCTACAATGAGCAGTTCTTC.